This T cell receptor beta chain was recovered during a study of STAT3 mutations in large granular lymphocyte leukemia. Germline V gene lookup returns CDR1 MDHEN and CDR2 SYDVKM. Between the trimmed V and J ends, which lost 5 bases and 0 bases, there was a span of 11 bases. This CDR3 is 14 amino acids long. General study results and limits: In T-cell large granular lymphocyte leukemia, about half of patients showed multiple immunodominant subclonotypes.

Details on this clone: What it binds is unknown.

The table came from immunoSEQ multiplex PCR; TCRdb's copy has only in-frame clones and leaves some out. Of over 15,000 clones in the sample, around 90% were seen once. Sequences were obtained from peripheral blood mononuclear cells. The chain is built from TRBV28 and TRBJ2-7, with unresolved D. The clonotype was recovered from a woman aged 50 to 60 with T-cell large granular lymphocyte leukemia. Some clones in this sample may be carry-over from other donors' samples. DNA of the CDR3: TGTGCCAGCAGTGGATCACAGCCCTCCTACGAGCAGTACTTC. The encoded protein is CASSGSQPSYEQYF. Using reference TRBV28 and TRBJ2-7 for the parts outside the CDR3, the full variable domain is DVKVTQSSRYLVKRTGEKVFLECVQDMDHENMFWYRQDPGLGLRLIYFSYDVKMKEKGDIPEGYSVSREKKERFSLILESASTNQTSMYLCASSGSQPSYEQYFGPGTRLTVT.